Below, 19 T cell receptor beta chains from the same sample are listed, as sequenced in a study of blood T cell repertoires in COVID-19. Some clones are missing from TCRdb's copy, which holds only in-frame ones; the method was immunoSEQ multiplex PCR. The sample includes 270,000 or so clones, about four fifths of them seen just once. Sequencing was done on a sample of peripheral blood. All receptors derive from an older woman with active or convalescent COVID-19.

V gene TRBV28 combines with J gene TRBJ1-1; D gene ambiguous. Germline V gene sequence: CDR1 MDHEN, CDR2 SYDVKM. The CDR3 is 14 residues long. Trimming took off 2 bases at V and 4 bases at J, with 11 bases between the two ends. The CDR3 DNA is TGTGCCAGCAGTTTACCGGGGTTGGGCACTGAAGCTTTCTTT. This sequence encodes CASSLPGLGTEAFF.

This chain connects TRBV18 to TRBJ2-3; maybe TRBD1 (5 bases). Trimming shortened V by 3 bases and J by 3 bases, and 10 bases separated the two germline ends. The CDR3 sequence is 14 residues long. The germline CDR1 and CDR2 sequences are KGHSH and LQKENI. The CDR3 loop is CASSPSQGTDTQYF. CDR3 bases: TGTGCCAGCTCACCCTCTCAGGGTACAGATACGCAGTATTTT.

The CDR3 here is CASSARQGRGSYEQYF. In DNA, the CDR3 is TGTGCCAGCAGCGCAAGACAGGGAAGGGGGTCCTACGAGCAGTACTTC. The genes are TRBV7-8 and TRBJ2-7, with TRBD1 identical over 7 bases. The CDR3 length is 16 residues. Germline lookup yields CDR1 SGHVS and CDR2 FQNEAQ. V was clipped by 5 bases and J by 1 base; unmatched bases: 11.

V and J are TRBV19 and TRBJ1-5, with 8 bases that match TRBD1. J lost 4 bases, V lost 5 bases, and 7 bases had no gene match. Per the germline V gene, CDR1 is LNHDA and CDR2 is SQIVND (reference sequence). The CDR3 is made up of 15 amino acids. The CDR3 loop reads CASSSTGQENQPQHF. The CDR3 region has the DNA TGTGCCAGTAGTTCCACGGGACAGGAGAATCAGCCCCAGCATTTT.

The chain combines TRBV6-6 with TRBJ2-5, with 8 bases identical to TRBD1. This CDR3 comprises 12 residues. CDR1 and CDR2 (germline): MNHNY, SVGAGI (reference sequence). The ends lost 9 bases at V and 4 bases at J; junction bases unmatched: 4. The CDR3 is CASQGAGETQYF. The CDR3 nucleotides read TGTGCCAGTCAGGGGGCCGGAGAGACCCAGTACTTC.

V is TRBV5-4 and J is TRBJ1-2, with 7 positions matching TRBD1. Germline-derived CDR1 and CDR2 are SGHNT and YYREEE (reference sequence). Trimming took 3 bases from V and 6 from J; bases not matched to a gene: 5. This CDR3 is built from 13 residues. The CDR3 spells CASSSPTGNGYTF. DNA of the CDR3: TGTGCCAGCAGCTCCCCGACAGGGAATGGCTACACCTTC.

The rearrangement joins TRBV27 to TRBJ2-7; 11 bases align to TRBD2. V shed 4 bases and J 0 bases; nucleotides not matched to a gene: 5. Germline values: CDR1 MNHEY, CDR2 SMNVEV (reference sequence). The CDR3 sequence is 16 residues long. The CDR3 bases are TGTGCCAGCAGTTCCGGGACTAGCGGAAACTCCTACGAGCAGTACTTC. This translates into CASSSGTSGNSYEQYF.

Concerning this clone itself: Additional DNA sequences in this sample encode the identical CDR3. The chain carries TRBV11-2 and TRBJ2-7, with D maybe TRBD1 (6 bases). V lost 6 bases to trimming and J lost 4 bases, with 10 bases between them. Germline V gene lookup returns CDR1 SGHAT and CDR2 FQNNGV. The CDR3 spans 12 residues. The CDR3 DNA sequence: TGTGCCAGCAGGTCACAGGGATACGAGCAGTACTTC. Protein: CASRSQGYEQYF.

V usage is TRBV11-2 and J usage is TRBJ2-7, with 9 bases matching TRBD1. The CDR3 runs 14 residues. After removal of 4 bases from V and 5 bases from J, the junction contained 6 bases not matched to a gene. The germline V gene has CDR1 SGHAT and CDR2 FQNNGV. CDR3 protein: CASSWRTGVNEQYF. For the CDR3, the DNA is TGTGCCAGCAGCTGGAGGACAGGGGTGAACGAGCAGTACTTC.

The V gene is TRBV4-1, the J gene TRBJ1-1; possibly TRBD1 for D (5 bases). The V gene lost 0 bases and the J gene lost 4 bases, with 6 bases spanning the gap. The germline gives CDR1 MGHRA, CDR2 YSYEKL. This CDR3 comprises 13 residues. This CDR3 reads CASSQDGATEAFF. The CDR3 nucleotides are TGCGCCAGCAGCCAAGATGGGGCCACTGAAGCTTTCTTT.

This chain connects TRBV3-1 (or the pseudogene TRBV3-2) to TRBJ1-1; the D is unclear. V lost 3 bases and J 4 bases, leaving 15 bases between the germline ends. The CDR3 runs to 15 residues. Germline V lookup: CDR1 LGHDT, CDR2 YNNKEL (reference sequence). DNA of the CDR3: TGTGCCAGCAGCCAGCGCGCGGGATTAGGCACTGAAGCTTTCTTT. Its translation: CASSQRAGLGTEAFF.

The chain combines TRBV5-1 with TRBJ1-4; possibly TRBD1 for D (5 bases). The CDR3 loop spans 16 amino acids. CDR1 and CDR2 from the germline V gene are SGHRS and YFSETQ. V lost 4 bases and J lost 3, with 16 bases in between. The chain's CDR3 is CASSALPGGANEKLFF. The CDR3 nucleotides read TGCGCCAGCAGCGCTCTCCCCGGGGGGGCTAATGAAAAACTGTTTTTT.

The rearrangement uses TRBV6-4 and TRBJ1-1; perhaps TRBD1 as D (5 bases). V was pared by 3 bases and J by 6 bases, with 14 bases between. This CDR3 comprises 14 residues. The germline CDR1 and CDR2 sequences are MRHNA and SNTAGT. This CDR3 is CASSEGFGAPEAFF. CDR3 in DNA: TGTGCCAGCAGTGAAGGGTTTGGGGCCCCTGAAGCTTTCTTT.

This clone occurred a few times. The gene calls are TRBV19 and TRBJ1-5, with 8 positions matching TRBD1. Germline CDR1 is LNHDA and CDR2 is SQIVND (reference sequence). The CDR3 sequence is 18 residues long. V was clipped by 5 bases and J by 0 bases; unmatched bases: 12. The CDR3 loop reads CASSLGAGGFYSNQPQHF. CDR3 bases: TGTGCCAGTAGTCTAGGGGCAGGGGGCTTTTATAGCAATCAGCCCCAGCATTTT.

In its sample, this clone was seen once. The CDR3 sequence: CASSSFRESNEQFF. In DNA, the CDR3 is TGTGCCAGCAGTTCCTTCCGGGAGAGCAATGAGCAGTTCTTC. The chain combines TRBV27 with TRBJ2-1, with D possibly being TRBD2 (6 bases). With 4 bases removed from V and 6 bases from J, the gap between germline ends came to 13 bases. CDR1 is MNHEY and CDR2 is SMNVEV in the germline V gene (reference sequence). CDR3 length: 14 residues.

V gene TRBV7-3 combines with J gene TRBJ2-5; no reliable D call. Germline V gene lookup returns CDR1 SGHTA and CDR2 FQGTGA. V was cut by 5 bases and J by 5 bases, with 24 bases left in between. This CDR3 comprises 17 residues. CDR3 sequence: CASSPTRGSSVIETQYF. The CDR3 bases are TGTGCCAGCAGCCCTACCCGCGGTAGCTCGGTGATCGAGACCCAGTACTTC.

This rearrangement joins TRBV6-5 to TRBJ1-1; D not resolved. This CDR3 contains 14 residues. V lost 4 bases and J lost 0, with 9 bases in between. Per the germline V gene, CDR1 is MNHEY and CDR2 is SVGAGI. The CDR3, as DNA: TGTGCCAGCAGTTTAAGGCTAGTGAACACTGAAGCTTTCTTT. It yields the protein CASSLRLVNTEAFF.

This clone was recorded a few times. The sample carries other DNA sequences with the same CDR3. The chain uses TRBV14 and TRBJ2-2, with D uncertain. The CDR3 length is 14 residues. Germline CDR1 is SGHDN and CDR2 is FVKESK. Trimming pared 4 bases from V and 2 bases from J, leaving 8 bases between. As DNA, the CDR3 is TGTGCCAGCAGCCCCCGACTCAACACCGGGGAGCTGTTTTTT. Protein product: CASSPRLNTGELFF.

The genes are TRBV29-1 and TRBJ2-1; perhaps TRBD2 as D (5 bases). Trimming removed 5 bases at V and 7 bases at J, with 12 bases between. The CDR3 is made up of 12 amino acids. From germline, CDR1 is SQVTM and CDR2 ANQGSEA. CDR3 residues: CSVTRLGNEQFF. The CDR3 region has the DNA TGCAGCGTTACTAGGCTCGGGAATGAGCAGTTCTTC.